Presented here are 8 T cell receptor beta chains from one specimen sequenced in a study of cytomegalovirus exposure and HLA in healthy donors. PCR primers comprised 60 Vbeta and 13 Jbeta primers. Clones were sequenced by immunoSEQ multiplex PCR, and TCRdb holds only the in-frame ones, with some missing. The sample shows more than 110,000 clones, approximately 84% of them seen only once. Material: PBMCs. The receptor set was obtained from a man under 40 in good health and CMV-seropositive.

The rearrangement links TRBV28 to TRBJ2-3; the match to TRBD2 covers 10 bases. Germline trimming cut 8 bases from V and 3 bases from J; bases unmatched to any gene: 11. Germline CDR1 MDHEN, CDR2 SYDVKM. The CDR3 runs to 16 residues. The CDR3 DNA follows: TGTGCCAGCGTAGATAGCGGGAGGCCAGAGACAGATACGCAGTATTTT. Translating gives CASVDSGRPETDTQYF.

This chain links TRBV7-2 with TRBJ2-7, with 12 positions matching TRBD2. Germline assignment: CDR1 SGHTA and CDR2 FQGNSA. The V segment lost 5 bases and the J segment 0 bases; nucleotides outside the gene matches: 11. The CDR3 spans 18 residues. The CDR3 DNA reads TGTGCCAGCAGCCACAATGCCCTAGCGGGGGGGAGCTCCTACGAGCAGTACTTC. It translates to CASSHNALAGGSSYEQYF.

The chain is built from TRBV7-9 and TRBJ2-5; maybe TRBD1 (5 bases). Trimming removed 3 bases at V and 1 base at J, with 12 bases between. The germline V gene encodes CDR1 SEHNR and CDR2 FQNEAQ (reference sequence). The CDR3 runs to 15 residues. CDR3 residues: CASSFGSTAQETQYF. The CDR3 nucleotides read TGTGCCAGCAGCTTCGGTTCGACAGCCCAAGAGACCCAGTACTTC.

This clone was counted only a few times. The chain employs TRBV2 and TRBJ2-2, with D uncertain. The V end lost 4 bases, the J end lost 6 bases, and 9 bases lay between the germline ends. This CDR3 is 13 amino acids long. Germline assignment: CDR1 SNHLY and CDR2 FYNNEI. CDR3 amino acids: CASSVSPPGELFF. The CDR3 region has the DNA TGTGCCAGCAGTGTAAGCCCCCCCGGGGAGCTGTTTTTT.

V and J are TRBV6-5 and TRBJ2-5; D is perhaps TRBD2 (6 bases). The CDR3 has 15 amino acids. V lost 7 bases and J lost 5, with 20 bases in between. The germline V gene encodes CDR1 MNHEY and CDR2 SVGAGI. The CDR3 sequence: CASKSGGSGRETQYF. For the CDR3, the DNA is TGTGCCAGCAAGAGTGGAGGGAGTGGTCGGGAGACCCAGTACTTC.

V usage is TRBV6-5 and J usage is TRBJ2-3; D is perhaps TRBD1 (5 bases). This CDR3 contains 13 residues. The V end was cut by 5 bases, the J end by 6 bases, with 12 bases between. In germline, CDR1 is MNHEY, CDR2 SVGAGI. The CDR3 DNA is TGTGCCAGCAGTCCGTTAAAGGGGGATACGCAGTATTTT. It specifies CASSPLKGDTQYF.

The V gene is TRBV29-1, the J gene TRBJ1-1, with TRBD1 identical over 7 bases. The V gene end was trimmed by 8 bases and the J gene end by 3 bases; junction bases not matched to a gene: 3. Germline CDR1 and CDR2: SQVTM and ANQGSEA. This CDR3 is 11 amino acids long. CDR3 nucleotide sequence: TGCAGCACCAGGGGGGACACTGAAGCTTTCTTT. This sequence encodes CSTRGDTEAFF.

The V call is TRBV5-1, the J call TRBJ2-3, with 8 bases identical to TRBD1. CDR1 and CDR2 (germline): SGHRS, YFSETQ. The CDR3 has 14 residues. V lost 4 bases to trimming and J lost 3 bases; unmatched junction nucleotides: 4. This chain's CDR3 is CASSIGQGTDTQYF. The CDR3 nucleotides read TGCGCCAGCAGCATAGGACAGGGAACAGATACGCAGTATTTT.